This paragraph covers one TCR beta chain sequence. The assay was immunoSEQ multiplex PCR, and TCRdb's table has in-frame clones only and misses some. The data show tens of thousands of clones, around four fifths seen once. These data belong to a study of blood T cell repertoires in COVID-19. Overall study: The cDNA or gDNA used as material had been derived from T cells, B-cell-depleted T cells, or PBMCs.

Germline V gene data show CDR1 as SGHNT and CDR2 as YENEEA. The CDR3 contains 20 residues. V lost 6 bases, J lost 1 base, and 17 bases stayed unmatched. V gene TRBV11-3 combines with J gene TRBJ2-5, with 13 positions matching TRBD2. The TCR originated in a man aged 45-65 years with acute or convalescent COVID-19. Material for sequencing was peripheral blood. Here the CDR3 DNA reads TGTGCCAGCAGATACGGCGCCCGGACTAGCGGGGGAGAAATCCAAGAGACCCAGTACTTC. As protein: CASRYGARTSGGEIQETQYF.